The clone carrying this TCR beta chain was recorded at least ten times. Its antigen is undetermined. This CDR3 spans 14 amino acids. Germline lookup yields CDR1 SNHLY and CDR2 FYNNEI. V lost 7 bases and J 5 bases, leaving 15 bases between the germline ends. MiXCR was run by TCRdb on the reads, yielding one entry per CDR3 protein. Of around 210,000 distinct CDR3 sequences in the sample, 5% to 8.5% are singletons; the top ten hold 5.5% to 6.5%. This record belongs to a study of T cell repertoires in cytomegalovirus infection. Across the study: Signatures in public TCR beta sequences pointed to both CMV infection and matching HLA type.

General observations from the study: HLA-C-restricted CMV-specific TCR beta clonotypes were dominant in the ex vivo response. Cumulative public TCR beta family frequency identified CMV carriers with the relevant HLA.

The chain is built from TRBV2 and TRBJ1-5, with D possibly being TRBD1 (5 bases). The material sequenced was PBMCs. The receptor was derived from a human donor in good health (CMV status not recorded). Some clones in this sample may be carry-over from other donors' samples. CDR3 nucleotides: TGTGCCAGCAAAATCGGGGGACGGGATCAGCCCCAGCATTTT. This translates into CASKIGGRDQPQHF.